The 32 T cell receptor beta chains reported below all come from one sample, sequenced in a study of blood T cells in healthy people across ages. Sample-barcoded 5' priming and a J-beta primer mix drove a second PCR of about 6 to 12 cycles. TCRdb used MiXCR to reprocess the 5' RACE reads, holding one entry per CDR3 protein. The data show about 830,000 distinct CDR3 sequences, roughly 64% seen once. The material sequenced was blood. These receptors were obtained from a young man in good health.

This clonotype was recorded at least ten times. The chain uses TRBV7-2 and TRBJ2-5; unclear D gene. The CDR3 totals 12 residues. With 5 bases removed from V and 5 bases from J, the gap between germline ends came to 9 bases. Germline V gives CDR1 SGHTA, CDR2 FQGNSA. The CDR3 DNA follows: TGTGCCAGCAGCCAAAAAGGGGAGACCCAGTACTTC. Translating gives CASSQKGETQYF.

V gene TRBV27 combines with J gene TRBJ2-3; possible D gene TRBD2, 6 bases. CDR1 and CDR2 (germline): MNHEY, SMNVEV (reference sequence). This CDR3 region has 14 residues. Deletions cut 6 bases from V and 0 bases from J, with 10 bases between. The DNA of the CDR3 is TGTGCCAGCAGGCGGGGTGGCAGCACAGATACGCAGTATTTT. It codes for CASRRGGSTDTQYF.

V is TRBV9 and J is TRBJ2-5; 9 bases align to TRBD2. Looked up from germline, CDR1 is SGDLS and CDR2 is YYNGEE. The V segment lost 0 bases and the J segment 1 base; nucleotides outside the gene matches: 4. The CDR3 runs 16 residues. The CDR3 DNA sequence: TGTGCCAGCAGCGTAGGAGCTAGCGGGATCCAAGAGACCCAGTACTTC. Its protein product is CASSVGASGIQETQYF.

There are a few counts of this clonotype. The chain uses TRBV12-3 or TRBV12-4 and TRBJ2-7; no clear D gene. Trimming stripped 6 bases from V and 2 bases from J, with 17 bases between. The CDR3 consists of 15 residues. Here the CDR3 reads CASSNSKGTTYEQYF. The CDR3 DNA follows: TGTGCCAGCAGCAATTCGAAGGGCACAACCTACGAGCAGTACTTC.

The V and J genes are TRBV7-2 and TRBJ1-2; no clear D gene. Germline CDR1 SGHTA, CDR2 FQGNSA. V was cut by 5 bases and J by 4 bases, with 17 bases left in between. The CDR3 runs to 15 residues. The CDR3 DNA reads as TGTGCCAGCAGCGAGGGCCCACCCGAGGGCTATGGCTACACCTTC. This translates into CASSEGPPEGYGYTF. Based on the CDR3 plus reference TRBV7-2 and TRBJ1-2, the full variable domain is GAGVSQSPSNKVTEKGKDVELRCDPISGHTALYWYRQSLGQGLEFLIYFQGNSAPDKSGLPSDRFSAERTGGSVSTLTIQRTQQEDSAVYLCASSEGPPEGYGYTFGSGTRLTVV.

The chain recombines TRBV7-9 with TRBJ2-1; possibly TRBD2 for D (6 bases). V lost 1 base to trimming and J lost 4 bases, with 17 bases between them. From germline, CDR1 is SEHNR and CDR2 FQNEAQ (reference sequence). This CDR3 region has 17 residues. CDR3 region: CASSLVRSGGIYNEQFF. The DNA for the CDR3 is TGTGCCAGCAGCTTAGTCCGCTCTGGCGGGATTTACAATGAGCAGTTCTTC.

The chain links TRBV28 to TRBJ2-1; D remains ambiguous. V was cut by 4 bases and J by 7 bases, with 11 bases left in between. Germline CDR1 is MDHEN and CDR2 is SYDVKM. This CDR3 comprises 13 residues. The CDR3 protein is CASSSHQENEQFF. The CDR3 DNA reads TGTGCCAGCAGTTCCCATCAGGAGAATGAGCAGTTCTTC.

This clonotype occurred many times. The genes are TRBV29-1 and TRBJ2-7; D may be TRBD1 or TRBD2 (6 bases each). CDR1 and CDR2 from the germline V gene are SQVTM and ANQGSEA. There are 13 residues in the CDR3. V gave up 4 bases and J gave up 0 bases, with 10 bases separating them. The CDR3 region has the DNA TGCAGCGTTGCGGGGGCGGACTCCTACGAGCAGTACTTC. Translation: CSVAGADSYEQYF.

This clonotype was picked up one time. The chain couples TRBV3-1 to TRBJ2-1; D unclear. Germline CDR1 is LGHDT and CDR2 is YNNKEL (reference sequence). The CDR3 totals 16 residues. The ends were cut back, 6 bases at V and 3 bases at J, with 18 bases in the middle. The CDR3: CASSLFEPKFYNEQFF. Written as DNA, the CDR3 is TGTGCCAGCAGTCTATTCGAGCCCAAATTCTACAATGAGCAGTTCTTC.

V and J are TRBV11-1 and TRBJ2-7; TRBD2 is a possible D gene (5 bases). Germline lookup yields CDR1 SGHAT and CDR2 FQDESV (reference sequence). The V end was cut by 6 bases, the J end by 0 bases, with 21 bases between. The CDR3 loop spans 17 amino acids. This CDR3 is CASSYAHGGSSSYEQYF. The CDR3 DNA sequence: TGTGCCAGCAGTTACGCTCACGGCGGGTCGAGCTCCTACGAGCAGTACTTC.

This clonotype was picked up a small number of times. The chain couples TRBV10-3 to TRBJ2-7; D is unresolved. The CDR3 loop spans 12 amino acids. The germline V and J ends were trimmed by 3 bases and 5 bases, with 8 bases remaining between them. CDR1 and CDR2 from the germline V gene are ENHRY and SYGVKD. As DNA, the CDR3 is TGTGCCATCAGTGACACCCGAGACGAGCAGTACTTC. Amino acid sequence: CAISDTRDEQYF.

This clonotype showed up just a few times. The rearrangement links TRBV20-1 to TRBJ1-2; D unresolved. Germline V gene sequence: CDR1 DFQATT, CDR2 SNEGSKA (reference sequence). The CDR3 contains 15 residues. V shed 0 bases and J shed 8 bases, with 19 bases lying between them. The CDR3 loop is CSAREVGVSSMGYTF. The CDR3 DNA sequence: TGCAGTGCTAGAGAAGTTGGGGTCTCCTCCATGGGCTACACCTTC.

A few counts support this clonotype. The CDR3 here is CASSFGLAGERQYF. For the CDR3, the DNA is TGTGCCAGCAGCTTTGGGCTAGCGGGAGAGCGGCAGTACTTC. The chain is built from TRBV7-2 and TRBJ2-4; 10 bases map to TRBD2. V lost 3 bases and J lost 13; bases outside the gene matches: 9. CDR1 SGHTA and CDR2 FQGNSA come from the germline V gene. The CDR3 is 14 residues long. The complete variable domain, with remaining parts taken from reference TRBV7-2 and TRBJ2-4, reads GAGVSQSPSNKVTEKGKDVELRCDPISGHTALYWYRQSLGQGLEFLIYFQGNSAPDKSGLPSDRFSAERTGGSVSTLTIQRTQQEDSAVYLCASSFGLAGERQYFGAGTRLSVL.

The chain recombines TRBV7-2 with TRBJ2-7, with 7 bases identical to TRBD2. Germline V lookup: CDR1 SGHTA, CDR2 FQGNSA. The length of the CDR3 is 14 residues. Trimming took 5 bases from V and 7 from J; bases not matched to a gene: 11. The CDR3 nucleotides read TGTGCCAGCAGCCCCCAGCGGGATCCGGGGGAGCAGTACTTC. Amino acids: CASSPQRDPGEQYF.

This rearrangement joins TRBV7-2 to TRBJ1-5; 7 nucleotides line up with TRBD1. Germline V lookup: CDR1 SGHTA, CDR2 FQGNSA. Trimming at V came to 8 bases and at J to 6 bases, leaving 7 bases not matched to a gene. The CDR3 length is 13 residues. The CDR3 sequence is CASGDRVGQPQHF. In DNA form, the CDR3 reads TGTGCCAGCGGAGACAGGGTAGGTCAGCCCCAGCATTTT.

The chain has TRBV20-1 and TRBJ1-5; TRBD1 is a possible D gene (5 bases). Germline V lookup: CDR1 DFQATT, CDR2 SNEGSKA (reference sequence). Trimming removed 3 bases from V and 4 bases from J, with 13 bases in between. The CDR3 runs to 14 residues. CDR3 nucleotides: TGCAGTGCTAGTGTGGACACCCAAAATCAGCCCCAGCATTTT. Translating gives CSASVDTQNQPQHF.

The V and J genes are TRBV4-2 and TRBJ1-1; no reliable D call. CDR3 length: 13 residues. CDR1 and CDR2 from the germline V gene are LGHNA and YNFKEQ. V dropped 2 bases and J dropped 1 base, with 5 bases sitting between them. DNA for the CDR3: TGTGCCAGCAGCCAACAAAGGAACACTGAAGCTTTCTTT. Its protein product is CASSQQRNTEAFF.

This chain joins TRBV7-8 and TRBJ2-1; 7 bases align to TRBD1. The CDR3 totals 14 residues. The trim removed 5 bases at V and 4 bases at J, leaving 5 bases unmatched. Germline V gene data show CDR1 as SGHVS and CDR2 as FQNEAQ. The CDR3, as DNA: TGTGCCAGCAGCGGGGACAGAAAATACAATGAGCAGTTCTTC. Translated: CASSGDRKYNEQFF.

The V gene is TRBV29-1, the J gene TRBJ2-5; a weak D match, TRBD2 (6 bases). Looked up from germline, CDR1 is SQVTM and CDR2 is ANQGSEA. CDR3 length: 14 residues. The V and J ends lost 0 bases and 3 bases respectively, with 11 bases between them. CDR3 coding DNA: TGCAGCGTTGAAGATCGCGGGACCAAAGAGACCCAGTACTTC. It translates to CSVEDRGTKETQYF.

V is TRBV12-3 or TRBV12-4 and J is TRBJ2-4, with D maybe TRBD2 (5 bases). The CDR3 has 14 amino acids. With 6 bases removed from V and 0 bases from J, the gap between germline ends came to 9 bases. The CDR3 bases are TGTGCCAGCAGCCCGGAGGCAGCCAAAAACATTCAGTACTTC. Encoded protein: CASSPEAAKNIQYF.

This clonotype was seen a few times. The V and J genes are TRBV20-1 and TRBJ2-1; TRBD2 aligns across 10 bases. The CDR3 covers 16 residues. Germline-derived CDR1 and CDR2 are DFQATT and SNEGSKA (reference sequence). Trimming took 6 bases from V and 5 from J; bases not matched to a gene: 13. CDR3 sequence (DNA): TGCAGTGCGGAAGACAGGGGACTAGCGTACCACAATGAGCAGTTCTTC. Encoded protein: CSAEDRGLAYHNEQFF.

This sequence joins TRBV5-1 and TRBJ2-3; 7 nucleotides agree with TRBD2. V trimming: 7 bases; J trimming: 3 bases; junction bases outside the gene matches: 8. Germline CDR1 SGHRS, CDR2 YFSETQ. The CDR3 is 14 residues long. DNA of the CDR3: TGCGCCAGCGGAGGGGCGGGAGTGACAGATACGCAGTATTTT. Translation: CASGGAGVTDTQYF. The full variable domain, its missing parts supplied by reference TRBV5-1 and TRBJ2-3, is KAGVTQTPRYLIKTRGQQVTLSCSPISGHRSVSWYQQTPGQGLQFLFEYFSETQRNKGNFPGRFSGRQFSNSRSEMNVSTLELGDSALYLCASGGAGVTDTQYFGPGTRLTVL.

This clonotype was picked up one time. The chain is built from TRBV30 and TRBJ1-2; D call uncertain. The CDR3 is 14 residues long. V lost 3 bases and J 4 bases, leaving 15 bases between the germline ends. The germline V gene encodes CDR1 GTSNPN and CDR2 SVGIG (reference sequence). CDR3 in DNA: TGTGCCTGGAGAAAAACGGAGCTAACCTATGGCTACACCTTC. It translates to CAWRKTELTYGYTF.

As for this clonotype: Germline and junction disagree at one end, which may indicate a read error. The rearrangement joins TRBV20-1 to TRBJ1-2; 11 bases line up with TRBD1. This CDR3 contains 15 residues. The germline gives CDR1 DFQATT, CDR2 SNEGSKA (reference sequence). The CDR3 region is CSARDPGTGGNGHTF. The CDR3 bases are TGCAGTGCTAGAGATCCCGGGACAGGGGGAAATGGCCACACCTTC.

As for this clonotype: This clone may be a read error of a much larger clone one base away. V usage is TRBV12-3 or TRBV12-4 and J usage is TRBJ1-2, with no clear D. The CDR3 consists of 12 residues. CDR3 loop: CAISSEGYGYTF. In DNA, the CDR3 is TGTGCCATCAGTTCGGAGGGCTATGGCTACACCTTC.

This rearrangement joins TRBV24-1 to TRBJ2-1; TRBD2 is a possible D gene (6 bases). This CDR3 spans 16 amino acids. V shed 3 bases and J shed 8 bases, with 19 bases lying between them. Per germline, CDR1 KGHDR and CDR2 SFDVKD. CDR3 amino acids: CATSDNRDSLIDEQFF. The CDR3 region has the DNA TGTGCCACCAGTGATAACCGGGACTCTTTAATCGATGAGCAGTTCTTC.

The genes are TRBV7-2 and TRBJ2-1; D not certain. Germline V gene data show CDR1 as SGHTA and CDR2 as FQGNSA. The CDR3 has 12 amino acids. Trimming left V 9 bases short and J 2 bases short, with 8 bases between. DNA of the CDR3: TGTGCCAGGGGGATCCCCTACAATGAGCAGTTCTTC. Translation: CARGIPYNEQFF.

The J gene is TRBJ2-3, the V gene TRBV20-1; D not resolved. Per germline, CDR1 DFQATT and CDR2 SNEGSKA (reference sequence). CDR3 length equals 13 residues. V was clipped by 0 bases and J by 6 bases, with 10 bases between them. CDR3 protein: CSARDHSADTQYF. In DNA form, the CDR3 reads TGCAGTGCTAGAGATCACAGCGCCGATACGCAGTATTTT.

The chain combines TRBV20-1 with TRBJ2-7; no clear D gene. The V gene's germline CDR1 is DFQATT and CDR2 SNEGSKA (reference sequence). The CDR3 length is 13 residues. V shed 4 bases and J shed 6 bases, with 16 bases lying between them. The CDR3 bases are TGCAGTGCTACCCCGCAGACTTTTCGCGAGCAGTACTTC. Translated, it gives CSATPQTFREQYF.

The V and J genes are TRBV12-3 or TRBV12-4 and TRBJ2-1; the D gene is possibly TRBD2 (5 bases). The CDR3 is made up of 18 amino acids. V was cut by 8 bases and J by 0 bases, with 23 bases left in between. CDR3 in amino acids: CASASFYGIRSSYNEQFF. The CDR3 DNA sequence: TGTGCCAGCGCCTCGTTTTACGGGATTAGGAGCTCCTACAATGAGCAGTTCTTC.

The gene calls are TRBV20-1 and TRBJ2-4; 8 positions agree with TRBD2. The DNA end is more similar to TRBJ2-7, so the J call may be wrong. From germline, CDR1 is DFQATT and CDR2 SNEGSKA (reference sequence). The CDR3 is 12 residues long. For the CDR3, the DNA is TGCAGTTTAGCGGGGACACCTTACGAGCAGTACTTC. Translated, it gives CSLAGTPYEQYF.

This chain uses TRBV5-4 with TRBJ2-7; TRBD2 matches at 13 bases. There are 15 residues in the CDR3. Per the germline V gene, CDR1 is SGHNT and CDR2 is YYREEE (reference sequence). The V segment lost 0 bases and the J segment 5 bases; nucleotides outside the gene matches: 2. The CDR3: CASSLEGLAGNEQYF. The CDR3 DNA sequence: TGTGCCAGCAGCTTGGAGGGACTAGCGGGGAACGAGCAGTACTTC. Full variable domain (outside the CDR3, taken from reference TRBV5-4 and TRBJ2-7): ETGVTQSPTHLIKTRGQQVTLRCSSQSGHNTVSWYQQALGQGPQFIFQYYREEENGRGNFPPRFSGLQFPNYSSELNVNALELDDSALYLCASSLEGLAGNEQYFGPGTRLTVT.